This paragraph covers one T cell receptor (beta chain) sequence. The data originate from a study of regulatory T cells in long-lasting Graves disease. CDR1 is DFQATT, CDR2 SNEGSKA, per germline (reference sequence). Between the trimmed V and J ends, which lost 3 bases and 0 bases, there was a span of 12 bases. The CDR3 is 15 amino acids. Time point noted: persistent/refractory GD, antithyroid drugs over 5 years with positive TRAb. Scientists built the TCR library using RNA that was extracted from PBMCs. The TCR beta library used iRepertoire HTBI primers with Arm-PCR amplification of CDR3. Via MiXCR, TCRdb re-called the multiplex PCR reads, giving one row per CDR3 protein. The sample records 400,000 or so distinct CDR3 sequences, around 20% being singletons.

Sequences were derived from peripheral blood mononuclear cells (PBMCs), sampled when the disease was refractory, from a patient treated with antithyroid drugs. V is TRBV20-1 and J is TRBJ1-3, with no clear D. The sequence was obtained from a female donor with Graves disease. The CDR3 DNA reads as TGCAGTGCTAGCCCCGGGAGCTTCTCTGGAAACACCATATATTTT. Encoded protein: CSASPGSFSGNTIYF.